This entry lists 10 T cell receptor beta chains sequenced from one sample in a study of T cell clonality in common variable immunodeficiency. The repertoire was sequenced with immunoSEQ multiplex PCR; TCRdb's copy has only in-frame clones and lacks some. The sample was found to contain approximately 64,000 clones, and every one recurs. The sequencing sample was made of peripheral blood mononuclear cells. These receptors came from a person between 18 and 70 years old in good health.

This clone was seen at least ten times. Here the CDR3 reads CASSIQRPPNLYTF. The sequenced part of the CDR3 DNA is TGTGCCAGTAGTATCCAGCGACCTCCCAACCTC. V gene TRBV19 combines with J gene TRBJ1-2; D gene ambiguous. The CDR3 is cut off 3 residues early in the read; its end comes from the germline J gene. The CDR3 is 14 amino acids. Germline V gives CDR1 LNHDA, CDR2 SQIVND (reference sequence). Based on the CDR3 plus reference TRBV19 and TRBJ1-2, the full variable domain is DGGITQSPKYLFRKEGQNVTLSCEQNLNHDAMYWYRQDPGQGLRLIYYSQIVNDFQKGDIAEGYSVSREKKESFPLTVTSAQKNPTAFYLCASSIQRPPNLYTFGSGTRLTVV.

This clone was seen repeatedly, ten times or more. The missing CDR3 end, 3 residues past where the read stops, is filled in from the germline J gene. The chain has TRBV24-1 and TRBJ2-2, with 14 positions matching TRBD2. The CDR3 covers 18 residues. Germline CDR1 and CDR2: KGHDR and SFDVKD. The V and J ends lost 2 bases and 5 bases, in that order; junction bases with no gene match: 6. This CDR3 is CATSDSGTSGGRTGELFF. The part of the CDR3 DNA that was read is TGTGCCACCAGTGATTCCGGGACTAGCGGGGGCAGAACCGGGGAG.

There are many counts of this clone. The CDR3 end is not reached by the read, which stops 3 residues before it; the germline J gene fills it in. The chain combines TRBV19 with TRBJ1-1, with no clear D. V gave up 5 bases and J gave up 1 base, with 11 bases separating them. CDR3 length: 14 amino acids. Per the germline V gene, CDR1 is LNHDA and CDR2 is SQIVND (reference sequence). CDR3 DNA, as far as it was read: TGTGCCAGTAGTGTCCTCTCTACGAACACTGAA. Translation: CASSVLSTNTE. The CDR3 in its entirety is CASSVLSTNTEAFF.

This clone came up many times. The read stops 3 residues short of the end of the CDR3; the missing end is completed from the germline J gene. The chain recombines TRBV30 with TRBJ2-5, with a weak D call TRBD2 (5 bases). Trimming pared 0 bases from V and 4 bases from J, leaving 12 bases between. Germline loops: CDR1 GTSNPN, CDR2 SVGIG (reference sequence). The CDR3 is made up of 14 amino acids. The CDR3 region is CAWSVRGLGETQYF. The DNA read from the CDR3 is TGTGCCTGGAGTGTACGAGGGTTAGGAGAGACC.

This clone has a count of ten or more. The read halts 3 residues ahead of the CDR3 end, with the missing end drawn from the germline J gene. The gene calls are TRBV2 and TRBJ2-7, with 8 nucleotides matching TRBD1. The length of the CDR3 is 15 residues. The V segment lost 5 bases and the J segment 4 bases; nucleotides outside the gene matches: 10. The germline V gene encodes CDR1 SNHLY and CDR2 FYNNEI. The covered CDR3 bases are TGTGCCAGCAGTCGACAGGGGCTGGGAGCTTACGAG. Its protein is CASSRQGLGAYE. The full CDR3 reads CASSRQGLGAYEQYF.

This clone has a count of ten or more. The sequenced fragment ends 3 residues before the CDR3 boundary, so the rest is inferred from the germline J gene. The rearrangement joins TRBV28 to TRBJ1-5; unclear D gene. The CDR3 runs 13 residues. The V gene lost 8 bases and the J gene lost 0 bases, with 8 bases spanning the gap. Per germline, CDR1 MDHEN and CDR2 SYDVKM. The CDR3 bases that were read are TGTGCCAGCTACCCGGGTAGCAATCAGCCC. This sequence encodes CASYPGSNQP. The whole CDR3 protein reads CASYPGSNQPQHF.

There are many counts of this clone. The read finishes 3 residues shy of the CDR3 end, and the germline J gene is used to complete it. The chain links TRBV3-1 (or the pseudogene TRBV3-2) to TRBJ1-4; a possible D gene is TRBD1 (6 bases). This CDR3 is 15 amino acids long. Germline V CDR1 and CDR2: LGHDT, YNNKEL (reference sequence). Between the trimmed V and J ends, which lost 4 bases and 4 bases, there was a span of 13 bases. CDR3 loop: CASSLLGAVNEKLFF. The CDR3 DNA, read in part, is TGTGCCAGCAGCCTACTGGGGGCTGTTAATGAAAAA.

In this sample, this clone turned up many times. The read comes to an end 3 residues before the CDR3 does, leaving the germline J gene to fill in the end. This rearrangement joins TRBV29-1 to TRBJ1-1; 8 bases map to TRBD1. J gave up 3 bases and V 6 bases, and 9 bases lay outside the gene matches. Per germline, CDR1 SQVTM and CDR2 ANQGSEA. The CDR3 consists of 14 residues. The CDR3 bases that were read are TGCAGCGTAGGCCCACAGGGGGTCGACACTGAA. Its protein product is CSVGPQGVDTE. The whole CDR3 reads CSVGPQGVDTEAFF.

This clone appeared many times. The read ends 3 residues before the CDR3 terminus; that terminus is restored from the germline J gene. The rearrangement joins TRBV4-2 to TRBJ2-2; maybe TRBD2 (5 bases). V lost 1 base, J lost 2 bases, and 17 bases lay in between. Germline CDR1 reads LGHNA; CDR2 reads YNFKEQ. This CDR3 comprises 18 residues. The CDR3 loop reads CASSQVVLAYRNTGELFF. The CDR3 bases that were read are TGTGCCAGCAGCCAAGTAGTCTTAGCGTATCGAAACACCGGGGAG.

In this sample, this clone turned up many times. The read gets to within 3 residues of the CDR3 end, and the germline J gene fills in the rest. V gene TRBV19 combines with J gene TRBJ2-1; a weak D match, TRBD2 (6 bases). The CDR3 length is 15 residues. CDR1 is LNHDA and CDR2 is SQIVND in the germline V gene (reference sequence). The ends were cut back, 5 bases at V and 0 bases at J, with 11 bases in the middle. The CDR3 loop is CASSRDSSSYNEQFF. The CDR3 bases that were read are TGTGCCAGTAGTCGGGACTCGAGCTCCTACAATGAG. Together with reference TRBV19 and TRBJ2-1, the CDR3 gives the full variable domain: DGGITQSPKYLFRKEGQNVTLSCEQNLNHDAMYWYRQDPGQGLRLIYYSQIVNDFQKGDIAEGYSVSREKKESFPLTVTSAQKNPTAFYLCASSRDSSSYNEQFFGPGTRLTVL.